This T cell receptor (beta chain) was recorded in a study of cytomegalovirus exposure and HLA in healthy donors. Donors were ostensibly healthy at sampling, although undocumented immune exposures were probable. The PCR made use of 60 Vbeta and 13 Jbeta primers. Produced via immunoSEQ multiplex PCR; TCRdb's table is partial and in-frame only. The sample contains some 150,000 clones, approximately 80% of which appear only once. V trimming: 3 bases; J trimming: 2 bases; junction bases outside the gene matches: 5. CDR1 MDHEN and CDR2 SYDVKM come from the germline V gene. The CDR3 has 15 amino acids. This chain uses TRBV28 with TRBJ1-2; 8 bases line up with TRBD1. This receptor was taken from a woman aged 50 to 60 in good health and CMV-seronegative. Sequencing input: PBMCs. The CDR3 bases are TGTGCCAGCAGTTTCAGGGGGCGCGGGAACTATGGCTACACCTTC. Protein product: CASSFRGRGNYGYTF.